A single sample is the source of the 27 T cell receptor beta chains below, sequenced in a study of cytomegalovirus exposure and HLA in healthy donors. Generated by immunoSEQ multiplex PCR, the TCRdb table keeps only in-frame clones and is missing some. In the table there are some 110,000 clones, more than 70% of which are singletons. Sequenced material: PBMCs. These receptors were obtained from a man aged 18 to 29 in good health and CMV-seronegative.

The V call is TRBV6-1, the J call TRBJ2-5, with D unresolved. V gave up 8 bases and J gave up 4 bases, with 5 bases separating them. In germline, CDR1 is MNHNS, CDR2 SASEGT. This CDR3 region has 10 residues. CDR3 in DNA: TGTGCCAGCTCCCGAGAGACCCAGTACTTC. Protein: CASSRETQYF.

This clone appeared once. This chain joins TRBV5-6 and TRBJ2-5, with D perhaps matching TRBD1 (5 bases). Per the germline V gene, CDR1 is SGHDT and CDR2 is YYEEEE. This CDR3 contains 13 residues. V was trimmed by 5 bases and J by 1 base, leaving 9 bases between them. Here the CDR3 DNA reads TGTGCCAGCAGTCGACAGATCCAAGAGACCCAGTACTTC. It translates to CASSRQIQETQYF.

The chain has TRBV6-6 and TRBJ1-4; perhaps TRBD1 as D (6 bases). V dropped 6 bases and J dropped 0 bases, with 11 bases sitting between them. CDR3 length: 15 residues. CDR1 is MNHNY and CDR2 is SVGAGI in the germline V gene (reference sequence). The CDR3 nucleotides are TGTGCCAGCAGGACAGGAGATGCAACTAATGAAAAACTGTTTTTT. It translates to CASRTGDATNEKLFF.

The V gene is TRBV13, the J gene TRBJ2-1; 11 bases fit TRBD1. Germline V gene data show CDR1 as PRHDT and CDR2 as FYEKMQ (reference sequence). The CDR3 has 15 residues. J was trimmed by 8 bases and V by 3 bases; bases with no gene match: 6. In DNA, the CDR3 is TGTGCCAGCAGCTTCCGGGACAGGGGGTTGGATGAGCAGTTCTTC. Its translation: CASSFRDRGLDEQFF.

The chain employs TRBV7-9 and TRBJ1-5; 7 bases line up with TRBD1. V was pared by 7 bases and J by 0 bases, with 9 bases of the junction left unmatched. The germline gives CDR1 SEHNR, CDR2 FQNEAQ (reference sequence). The CDR3 has 16 amino acids. The CDR3 here is CASNKGQFGSNQPQHF. CDR3 DNA: TGTGCCAGCAACAAGGGACAGTTCGGTAGCAATCAGCCCCAGCATTTT.

V gene TRBV28 combines with J gene TRBJ1-5; D might be TRBD1 (6 bases). The V end lost 6 bases, the J end lost 1 base, and 16 bases lay between the germline ends. CDR1 is MDHEN and CDR2 is SYDVKM in the germline V gene. The CDR3 is 16 amino acids. The CDR3 region is CASSPGGAGSNQPQHF. The CDR3 bases are TGTGCCAGCAGCCCTGGGGGGGCGGGGAGCAATCAGCCCCAGCATTTT. The variable domain in full, with the rest retrieved from reference TRBV28 and TRBJ1-5, is DVKVTQSSRYLVKRTGEKVFLECVQDMDHENMFWYRQDPGLGLRLIYFSYDVKMKEKGDIPEGYSVSREKKERFSLILESASTNQTSMYLCASSPGGAGSNQPQHFGDGTRLSIL.

This clone has just one count. The chain couples TRBV12-5 to TRBJ2-1; 10 bases fit TRBD2. The CDR3 loop spans 19 amino acids. The V gene's germline CDR1 is LGHNT and CDR2 FRNRAP. Trimming took 7 bases from V and 3 from J; bases not matched to a gene: 18. In nucleotides, the CDR3 is TGTGCTAGTGCGGGGAAAGACAGAGCGGGAGGGCCTATCTACAATGAGCAGTTCTTC. Amino acids: CASAGKDRAGGPIYNEQFF.

The chain joins TRBV4-1 to TRBJ2-1; a weak D match, TRBD1 (6 bases). CDR1 and CDR2 from the germline V gene are MGHRA and YSYEKL. CDR3 length: 16 residues. Deletions cut 1 base from V and 4 bases from J, with 14 bases between. Written as DNA, the CDR3 is TGCGCCAGCAGCCAAGCAACAGGGTCGGGGTACAATGAGCAGTTCTTC. It specifies CASSQATGSGYNEQFF.

This clone occurred a few times. This sequence joins TRBV30 and TRBJ1-5; TRBD1 might be the D (5 bases). The CDR3 runs 13 residues. CDR1 is GTSNPN, CDR2 SVGIG, per germline (reference sequence). Trimming removed 0 bases from V and 6 bases from J, with 9 bases in between. The chain's CDR3 is CAWSVGVAQPQHF. The CDR3 DNA reads TGTGCCTGGAGTGTAGGGGTAGCTCAGCCCCAGCATTTT.

The chain combines TRBV4-3 with TRBJ1-1, with D unclear. The V gene's germline CDR1 is LGHNA and CDR2 YSLEER. Trimming removed 0 bases from V and 3 bases from J, with 14 bases in between. This CDR3 is 16 amino acids long. The CDR3 loop reads CASSQDRYSPDTEAFF. In DNA, the CDR3 is TGCGCCAGCAGCCAAGATCGATATTCGCCGGACACTGAAGCTTTCTTT.

CDR3 region: CASSLFPRNRGNTIYF. The CDR3, as DNA: TGTGCCAGCAGTTTATTCCCTAGGAATAGGGGAAACACCATATATTTT. The chain couples TRBV28 to TRBJ1-3; D gene unclear. The germline V gene encodes CDR1 MDHEN and CDR2 SYDVKM. V lost 1 base and J 4 bases, leaving 14 bases between the germline ends. CDR3 length: 16 residues. The full variable domain, its missing parts supplied by reference TRBV28 and TRBJ1-3, is DVKVTQSSRYLVKRTGEKVFLECVQDMDHENMFWYRQDPGLGLRLIYFSYDVKMKEKGDIPEGYSVSREKKERFSLILESASTNQTSMYLCASSLFPRNRGNTIYFGEGSWLTVV.

The chain carries TRBV15 and TRBJ1-5; possibly TRBD1 for D (6 bases). The CDR3 runs 15 residues. With 2 bases removed from V and 4 bases from J, the gap between germline ends came to 12 bases. Germline-derived CDR1 and CDR2 are LNHNV and YYDKDF (reference sequence). This chain's CDR3 is CATSRKGHSNQPQHF. The DNA for the CDR3 is TGTGCCACCAGCAGAAAGGGACACTCGAATCAGCCCCAGCATTTT.

The J gene is TRBJ2-7, the V gene TRBV4-1; D may be TRBD1 (5 bases). CDR1 is MGHRA and CDR2 is YSYEKL in the germline V gene. The CDR3 is 14 amino acids. Trimming removed 1 base at V and 2 bases at J, with 9 bases between. In DNA, the CDR3 is TGCGCCAGCAGCCAAGCGGCAGGGACCTACGAGCAGTACTTC. Its translation: CASSQAAGTYEQYF.

The chain couples TRBV28 to TRBJ1-6, with 11 bases fitting TRBD1. This CDR3 contains 14 residues. V lost 4 bases and J lost 10; bases outside the gene matches: 3. Germline-derived CDR1 and CDR2 are MDHEN and SYDVKM. CDR3 bases: TGTGCCAGCAGTTGGGACAGGGGGTCCTCACCCCTCCACTTT. Translated, it gives CASSWDRGSSPLHF.

This chain links TRBV30 with TRBJ1-2; D unresolved. The ends were cut back, 1 base at V and 0 bases at J, with 12 bases in the middle. Germline values: CDR1 GTSNPN, CDR2 SVGIG (reference sequence). The CDR3 totals 15 residues. CDR3 coding DNA: TGTGCCTGGAGTGCATACACCCAGACTAACTATGGCTACACCTTC. It yields the protein CAWSAYTQTNYGYTF.

CDR3 amino acids: CASKELSSGNTIYF. The CDR3, as DNA: TGCGCCAGCAAAGAACTTAGCTCTGGAAACACCATATATTTT. The V gene is TRBV5-1, the J gene TRBJ1-3; D gene ambiguous. With 6 bases removed from V and 0 bases from J, the gap between germline ends came to 10 bases. Germline V lookup: CDR1 SGHRS, CDR2 YFSETQ. This CDR3 is 14 amino acids long.

The genes are TRBV9 and TRBJ1-2, with TRBD1 matching over 7 bases. V lost 3 bases and J lost 3; bases outside the gene matches: 2. The CDR3 loop spans 13 amino acids. From germline, CDR1 is SGDLS and CDR2 YYNGEE. For the CDR3, the DNA is TGTGCCAGCAGCGCCGACAGGGACTATGGCTACACCTTC. Encoded protein: CASSADRDYGYTF. The complete variable domain, with remaining parts taken from reference TRBV9 and TRBJ1-2, reads DSGVTQTPKHLITATGQRVTLRCSPRSGDLSVYWYQQSLDQGLQFLIQYYNGEERAKGNILERFSAQQFPDLHSELNLSSLELGDSALYFCASSADRDYGYTFGSGTRLTVV.

This clone was seen once. The rearrangement links TRBV11-2 to TRBJ2-1; 9 bases fit TRBD1. V lost 2 bases and J lost 0; bases outside the gene matches: 5. The CDR3 is 17 residues long. Germline values: CDR1 SGHAT, CDR2 FQNNGV. The CDR3 DNA follows: TGTGCCAGCAGCTTAACAGGGGGCGGCTTCTCCTACAATGAGCAGTTCTTC. Its translation is CASSLTGGGFSYNEQFF.

This chain connects TRBV5-1 to TRBJ2-1; 10 nucleotides line up with TRBD1. J gave up 14 bases and V 4 bases, and 18 bases lay outside the gene matches. The CDR3 loop spans 16 amino acids. The germline V gene encodes CDR1 SGHRS and CDR2 YFSETQ. CDR3 protein: CASSLTAGQGFRIEFF. The CDR3 DNA reads TGCGCCAGCAGCCTCACGGCGGGACAGGGGTTTAGGATCGAGTTCTTC.

V usage is TRBV7-6 and J usage is TRBJ2-5; possible D gene TRBD2, 6 bases. V lost 1 base and J lost 5, with 14 bases in between. Germline V gene data show CDR1 as SGHVS and CDR2 as FNYEAQ. The CDR3 runs to 15 residues. CDR3 in amino acids: CASSLGRGAGETQYF. CDR3 bases: TGTGCCAGCAGCTTAGGTCGCGGGGCGGGCGAGACCCAGTACTTC.

The chain couples TRBV18 to TRBJ1-2, with 9 nucleotides matching TRBD1. Germline CDR1 and CDR2: KGHSH and LQKENI. The CDR3 is 15 amino acids. The junction had 4 bases not matched to a gene; V was cut back by 2 bases and J by 3 bases. CDR3 sequence: CASSPRQGGDYGYTF. DNA of the CDR3: TGTGCCAGCTCACCAAGACAGGGGGGAGACTATGGCTACACCTTC.

The chain employs TRBV19 and TRBJ2-7; 11 positions match TRBD1. V lost 6 bases to trimming and J lost 5 bases; unmatched junction nucleotides: 6. In germline, CDR1 is LNHDA, CDR2 SQIVND (reference sequence). CDR3 length equals 14 residues. In DNA, the CDR3 is TGTGCCAGTAGACGGACAGGGGGCTTTGACGAGCAGTACTTC. It translates to CASRRTGGFDEQYF.

The chain carries TRBV5-4 and TRBJ2-1, with a possible D match to TRBD2 (5 bases). This CDR3 spans 17 amino acids. Germline CDR1 and CDR2: SGHNT and YYREEE (reference sequence). V was cut by 1 base and J by 5 bases, with 19 bases left in between. Here the CDR3 DNA reads TGTGCCAGCAGCTTGTTCACCGACTATCGGAGCCACAATGAGCAGTTCTTC. Translation gives CASSLFTDYRSHNEQFF. Drawing the rest from reference TRBV5-4 and TRBJ2-1, the complete variable domain is ETGVTQSPTHLIKTRGQQVTLRCSSQSGHNTVSWYQQALGQGPQFIFQYYREEENGRGNFPPRFSGLQFPNYSSELNVNALELDDSALYLCASSLFTDYRSHNEQFFGPGTRLTVL.

V gene TRBV7-2 combines with J gene TRBJ2-5; D gene unclear. V was trimmed by 0 bases and J by 4 bases, leaving 12 bases between them. The germline V gene has CDR1 SGHTA and CDR2 FQGNSA. CDR3 length: 15 amino acids. The CDR3 bases are TGTGCCAGCAGCTTAGCGCCAACCCAGGCAGAGACCCAGTACTTC. Residues: CASSLAPTQAETQYF.

The chain joins TRBV2 to TRBJ1-2; D is possibly TRBD1 (6 bases). The length of the CDR3 is 12 residues. Germline loops: CDR1 SNHLY, CDR2 FYNNEI. V dropped 9 bases and J dropped 1 base, with 9 bases sitting between them. The CDR3: CASQGGNYGYTF. In DNA, the CDR3 is TGTGCCAGTCAAGGGGGTAACTATGGCTACACCTTC. The whole variable domain, filled in from reference TRBV2 and TRBJ1-2, reads EPEVTQTPSHQVTQMGQEVILRCVPISNHLYFYWYRQILGQKVEFLVSFYNNEISEKSEIFDDQFSVERPDGSNFTLKIRSTKLEDSAMYFCASQGGNYGYTFGSGTRLTVV.

This chain connects TRBV11-2 to TRBJ2-7; D may be TRBD1 (5 bases). The V gene lost 5 bases and the J gene lost 5 bases, with 13 bases spanning the gap. Germline V gene data show CDR1 as SGHAT and CDR2 as FQNNGV. The CDR3 sequence is 13 residues long. The CDR3 loop reads CASSPVRGHEQYF. In nucleotides, the CDR3 is TGTGCCAGCAGCCCCGTAAGGGGCCACGAGCAGTACTTC.

Only a few counts were recorded for this clone. V is TRBV5-1 and J is TRBJ2-2, with D possibly being TRBD2 (6 bases). The CDR3 is made up of 16 amino acids. CDR1 is SGHRS, CDR2 YFSETQ, per germline. Trimming removed 3 bases from V and 1 base from J, with 13 bases in between. The CDR3 is CASSSMGTLNTGELFF. The CDR3 DNA is TGCGCCAGCAGCTCCATGGGGACTTTGAACACCGGGGAGCTGTTTTTT.